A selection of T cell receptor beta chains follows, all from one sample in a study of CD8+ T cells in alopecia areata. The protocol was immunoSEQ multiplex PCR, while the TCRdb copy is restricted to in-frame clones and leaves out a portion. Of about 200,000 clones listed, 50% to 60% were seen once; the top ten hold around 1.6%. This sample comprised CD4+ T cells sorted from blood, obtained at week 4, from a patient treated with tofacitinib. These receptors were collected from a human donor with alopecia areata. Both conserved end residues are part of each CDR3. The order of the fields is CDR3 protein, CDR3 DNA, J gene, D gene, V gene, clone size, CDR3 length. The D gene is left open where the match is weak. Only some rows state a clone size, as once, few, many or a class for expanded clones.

cdr3_aa: CASSVRQGPNTEAFF
cdr3_nt: TGTGCCAGCAGTGTACGACAGGGGCCGAACACTGAAGCTTTCTTT
j_call: TRBJ1-1
d_call: TRBD1
v_call: TRBV2
clone_size: NA
cdr3_length: 15

cdr3_aa: CASSYLPMNTGELFF
cdr3_nt: TGTGCCAGCAGTTACCTGCCCATGAACACCGGGGAGCTGTTTTTT
j_call: TRBJ2-2
d_call: NA
v_call: TRBV6-5
clone_size: NA
cdr3_length: 15

cdr3_aa: CASSGGQGVWTDTQYF
cdr3_nt: TGTGCCAGCAGTGGGGGACAGGGGGTTTGGACAGATACGCAGTATTTT
j_call: TRBJ2-3
d_call: TRBD1
v_call: TRBV2
clone_size: NA
cdr3_length: 16

cdr3_aa: CAWTGPGVSSNQPQHF
cdr3_nt: TGTGCCTGGACAGGCCCAGGCGTCTCTAGCAATCAGCCCCAGCATTTT
j_call: TRBJ1-5
d_call: NA
v_call: TRBV30
clone_size: once
cdr3_length: 16

cdr3_aa: CASRVRTGVGYEQYF
cdr3_nt: TGTGCCAGCAGGGTTCGGACAGGGGTAGGCTACGAGCAGTACTTC
j_call: TRBJ2-7
d_call: TRBD1
v_call: TRBV2
clone_size: NA
cdr3_length: 15

cdr3_aa: CAWSLVGGTGELFF
cdr3_nt: TGTGCCTGGAGTTTGGTCGGGGGGACCGGGGAGCTGTTTTTT
j_call: TRBJ2-2
d_call: TRBD2
v_call: TRBV30
clone_size: once
cdr3_length: 14

cdr3_aa: CASSLEGGQGRKAFF
cdr3_nt: TGTGCCAGCAGCTTAGAGGGGGGACAGGGGAGAAAAGCTTTCTTT
j_call: TRBJ1-1
d_call: TRBD1
v_call: TRBV7-2
clone_size: few
cdr3_length: 15

cdr3_aa: CSVMDRGNEQFF
cdr3_nt: TGCAGCGTTATGGACAGGGGCAATGAGCAGTTCTTC
j_call: TRBJ2-1
d_call: TRBD1
v_call: TRBV29-1
clone_size: few
cdr3_length: 12

cdr3_aa: CASSLDTGQASGAFF
cdr3_nt: TGTGCCAGCAGCTTAGATACGGGGCAGGCCTCTGGAGCTTTCTTT
j_call: TRBJ1-1
d_call: NA
v_call: TRBV11-2
clone_size: NA
cdr3_length: 15

cdr3_aa: CAWSVKGGGSNIQYF
cdr3_nt: TGTGCCTGGAGTGTGAAGGGAGGGGGTTCAAACATTCAGTACTTC
j_call: TRBJ2-4
d_call: NA
v_call: TRBV30
clone_size: NA
cdr3_length: 15

cdr3_aa: CASSGRAGTSNQPQHF
cdr3_nt: TGTGCCAGCAGCGGAAGAGCAGGGACCAGCAATCAGCCCCAGCATTTT
j_call: TRBJ1-5
d_call: NA
v_call: TRBV7-8
clone_size: NA
cdr3_length: 16

cdr3_aa: CAWSWTGGYQPQHF
cdr3_nt: TGTGCCTGGAGTTGGACAGGGGGCTATCAGCCCCAGCATTTT
j_call: TRBJ1-5
d_call: TRBD1
v_call: TRBV30
clone_size: NA
cdr3_length: 14

cdr3_aa: CASSPTSGGETQYF
cdr3_nt: TGTGCCAGCTCACCCACCAGCGGGGGAGAGACCCAGTACTTC
j_call: TRBJ2-5
d_call: TRBD2
v_call: TRBV18
clone_size: few
cdr3_length: 14

cdr3_aa: CASSLGRRGGADTQYF
cdr3_nt: TGTGCCAGCAGCTTAGGGCGGCGGGGGGGCGCAGATACGCAGTATTTT
j_call: TRBJ2-3
d_call: TRBD2
v_call: TRBV7-2
clone_size: many
cdr3_length: 16

cdr3_aa: CASNPATGAYGYTF
cdr3_nt: TGTGCCAGCAACCCTGCGACAGGGGCCTATGGCTACACCTTC
j_call: TRBJ1-2
d_call: TRBD1
v_call: TRBV7-2
clone_size: NA
cdr3_length: 14

cdr3_aa: CSVEQVPSEQFF
cdr3_nt: TGCAGCGTTGAGCAAGTCCCCAGTGAGCAGTTCTTC
j_call: TRBJ2-1
d_call: NA
v_call: TRBV29-1
clone_size: few
cdr3_length: 12

cdr3_aa: CSARGARDTF
cdr3_nt: TGCAGTGCTAGAGGGGCCCGCGACACCTTC
j_call: TRBJ1-2
d_call: NA
v_call: TRBV20-1
clone_size: NA
cdr3_length: 10

cdr3_aa: CASSHGGSSNYGYTF
cdr3_nt: TGCGCCAGCAGTCATGGAGGGAGTTCTAACTATGGCTACACCTTC
j_call: TRBJ1-2
d_call: NA
v_call: TRBV23-1
clone_size: few
cdr3_length: 15

cdr3_aa: CASSPPTGTGPYNEQFF
cdr3_nt: TGTGCCAGCTCACCACCGACCGGGACAGGACCCTACAATGAGCAGTTCTTC
j_call: TRBJ2-1
d_call: TRBD1
v_call: TRBV18
clone_size: NA
cdr3_length: 17

cdr3_aa: CASSEETPYSTDTQYF
cdr3_nt: TGTGCCAGCAGTGAAGAGACTCCATATTCCACAGATACGCAGTATTTT
j_call: TRBJ2-3
d_call: NA
v_call: TRBV2
clone_size: NA
cdr3_length: 16

cdr3_aa: CSVVQDRQETQYF
cdr3_nt: TGCAGCGTTGTACAGGACAGACAAGAGACCCAGTACTTC
j_call: TRBJ2-5
d_call: NA
v_call: TRBV29-1
clone_size: NA
cdr3_length: 13

cdr3_aa: CASSSRGGASTDTQYF
cdr3_nt: TGTGCCAGCAGCTCCCGCGGGGGGGCTAGCACAGATACGCAGTATTTT
j_call: TRBJ2-3
d_call: TRBD2
v_call: TRBV5-6
clone_size: few
cdr3_length: 16

cdr3_aa: CASSANLEGWNEQFF
cdr3_nt: TGTGCCAGCAGCGCTAACCTCGAAGGGTGGAATGAGCAGTTCTTC
j_call: TRBJ2-1
d_call: NA
v_call: TRBV11-2
clone_size: NA
cdr3_length: 15

cdr3_aa: CASSPLGTAVGYTF
cdr3_nt: TGTGCCAGCTCACCACTCGGGACAGCGGTTGGCTACACCTTC
j_call: TRBJ1-2
d_call: TRBD1
v_call: TRBV18
clone_size: NA
cdr3_length: 14

cdr3_aa: CATTGQGGGTQYF
cdr3_nt: TGTGCCACAACAGGACAGGGCGGCGGGACCCAGTACTTC
j_call: TRBJ2-5
d_call: TRBD1
v_call: TRBV2
clone_size: NA
cdr3_length: 13

cdr3_aa: CASTPWGAPNSPLHF
cdr3_nt: TGTGCCAGTACCCCTTGGGGGGCCCCAAATTCACCCCTCCACTTT
j_call: TRBJ1-6
d_call: NA
v_call: TRBV19
clone_size: few
cdr3_length: 15

cdr3_aa: CASSQNRGLAGGTDTQYF
cdr3_nt: TGTGCCAGCAGCCAAAACAGGGGACTAGCGGGGGGCACAGATACGCAGTATTTT
j_call: TRBJ2-3
d_call: TRBD2
v_call: TRBV7-2
clone_size: NA
cdr3_length: 18

cdr3_aa: CAWSVYRAGANVLTF
cdr3_nt: TGTGCCTGGAGTGTATACAGGGCTGGGGCCAACGTCCTGACTTTC
j_call: TRBJ2-6
d_call: NA
v_call: TRBV30
clone_size: once
cdr3_length: 15

cdr3_aa: CASSLDRHTQYF
cdr3_nt: TGTGCCAGCAGTTTGGACCGCCATACCCAGTACTTC
j_call: TRBJ2-5
d_call: NA
v_call: TRBV6-5
clone_size: NA
cdr3_length: 12

cdr3_aa: CASSTGQGATEAFF
cdr3_nt: TGTGCCAGCAGCACCGGACAGGGGGCGACTGAAGCTTTCTTT
j_call: TRBJ1-1
d_call: TRBD1
v_call: TRBV7-2
clone_size: NA
cdr3_length: 14

cdr3_aa: CSVQGIGEQYF
cdr3_nt: TGCAGCGTTCAGGGGATAGGGGAGCAGTACTTC
j_call: TRBJ2-7
d_call: NA
v_call: TRBV29-1
clone_size: few
cdr3_length: 11

cdr3_aa: CASGLDLNEKLFF
cdr3_nt: TGTGCTAGTGGTTTGGACCTTAATGAAAAACTGTTTTTT
j_call: TRBJ1-4
d_call: NA
v_call: TRBV12-5
clone_size: many
cdr3_length: 13

cdr3_aa: CSADLFSPSGYTF
cdr3_nt: TGCAGCGCAGACCTTTTTAGCCCCTCTGGCTACACCTTC
j_call: TRBJ1-2
d_call: NA
v_call: TRBV29-1
clone_size: NA
cdr3_length: 13

cdr3_aa: CASSVQTGETYNVLTF
cdr3_nt: TGTGCCAGCAGCGTACAAACAGGGGAGACGTACAACGTCCTGACTTTC
j_call: TRBJ2-6
d_call: TRBD1
v_call: TRBV9
clone_size: NA
cdr3_length: 16

cdr3_aa: CSVGHLNTGELFF
cdr3_nt: TGCAGCGTTGGGCACCTAAACACCGGGGAGCTGTTTTTT
j_call: TRBJ2-2
d_call: NA
v_call: TRBV29-1
clone_size: NA
cdr3_length: 13

cdr3_aa: CAWSAGQDYGYTF
cdr3_nt: TGTGCCTGGAGCGCAGGACAGGACTATGGCTACACCTTC
j_call: TRBJ1-2
d_call: TRBD1
v_call: TRBV30
clone_size: NA
cdr3_length: 13

cdr3_aa: CSAGNQATGGTQYF
cdr3_nt: TGCAGCGCCGGAAATCAGGCCACGGGGGGTACGCAGTATTTT
j_call: TRBJ2-3
d_call: TRBD2
v_call: TRBV29-1
clone_size: NA
cdr3_length: 14

cdr3_aa: CASSLQHRAYEQYF
cdr3_nt: TGCGCCAGCAGCCTTCAACACAGGGCCTACGAGCAGTACTTC
j_call: TRBJ2-7
d_call: NA
v_call: TRBV5-1
clone_size: NA
cdr3_length: 14

cdr3_aa: CASSFGGVGHGYTF
cdr3_nt: TGTGCCAGCAGTTTTGGGGGGGTCGGGCATGGCTACACCTTC
j_call: TRBJ1-2
d_call: NA
v_call: TRBV27
clone_size: NA
cdr3_length: 14

cdr3_aa: CASKNLDRATEAFF
cdr3_nt: TGCGCCAGCAAGAACTTAGACAGGGCTACTGAAGCTTTCTTT
j_call: TRBJ1-1
d_call: TRBD1
v_call: TRBV5-1
clone_size: NA
cdr3_length: 14

cdr3_aa: CASSDAGGLIYNEQFF
cdr3_nt: TGTGCCAGCAGCGACGCGGGGGGCCTGATCTACAATGAGCAGTTCTTC
j_call: TRBJ2-1
d_call: TRBD2
v_call: TRBV9
clone_size: NA
cdr3_length: 16

cdr3_aa: CASSQATGEGGYTF
cdr3_nt: TGTGCCAGCAGCCAAGCAACAGGCGAGGGGGGCTACACCTTC
j_call: TRBJ1-2
d_call: NA
v_call: TRBV4-2
clone_size: NA
cdr3_length: 14

cdr3_aa: CASSLKLGGINIQYF
cdr3_nt: TGTGCCAGCAGCTTAAAGCTCGGGGGTATAAACATTCAGTACTTC
j_call: TRBJ2-4
d_call: NA
v_call: TRBV5-6
clone_size: NA
cdr3_length: 15

cdr3_aa: CASSQGGQGYYEQYF
cdr3_nt: TGCGCCAGCAGCCAAGGGGGGCAGGGGTACTACGAGCAGTACTTC
j_call: TRBJ2-7
d_call: NA
v_call: TRBV4-3
clone_size: once
cdr3_length: 15

cdr3_aa: CASSSRQGFFTDTQYF
cdr3_nt: TGTGCCAGCAGCTCGAGACAGGGGTTCTTCACAGATACGCAGTATTTT
j_call: TRBJ2-3
d_call: TRBD1
v_call: TRBV7-9
clone_size: few
cdr3_length: 16

cdr3_aa: CSVDPTLDSGSYTF
cdr3_nt: TGCAGCGTTGACCCTACCCTCGATTCGGGGAGCTACACCTTC
j_call: TRBJ1-2
d_call: NA
v_call: TRBV29-1
clone_size: few
cdr3_length: 14

cdr3_aa: CASSPGSQETQYF
cdr3_nt: TGCGCCAGCAGCCCGGGGTCGCAAGAGACCCAGTACTTC
j_call: TRBJ2-5
d_call: NA
v_call: TRBV5-1
clone_size: NA
cdr3_length: 13

cdr3_aa: CASSQALDQPQHF
cdr3_nt: TGCGCCAGCAGCCAAGCTCTCGATCAGCCCCAGCATTTT
j_call: TRBJ1-5
d_call: NA
v_call: TRBV4-1
clone_size: few
cdr3_length: 13

cdr3_aa: CASSVALGSTEYF
cdr3_nt: NA
j_call: TRBJ2-3
d_call: NA
v_call: TRBV9
clone_size: NA
cdr3_length: 13

cdr3_aa: CASSGLAGGPSDTQYF
cdr3_nt: TGTGCCAGCAGCGGACTAGCGGGGGGGCCCTCAGATACGCAGTATTTT
j_call: TRBJ2-3
d_call: TRBD2
v_call: TRBV5-6
clone_size: NA
cdr3_length: 16

cdr3_aa: CASSYPMGGSNQPQHF
cdr3_nt: TGTGCCAGCAGTTACCCCATGGGGGGAAGCAATCAGCCCCAGCATTTT
j_call: TRBJ1-5
d_call: NA
v_call: TRBV6-6
clone_size: NA
cdr3_length: 16

cdr3_aa: CASSGWGTEAFF
cdr3_nt: TGTGCCAGCAGTGGTTGGGGCACTGAAGCTTTCTTT
j_call: TRBJ1-1
d_call: NA
v_call: TRBV2
clone_size: once
cdr3_length: 12

cdr3_aa: CAWSEGRRAPEQYF
cdr3_nt: TGTGCCTGGAGTGAGGGCCGCCGGGCCCCCGAGCAGTACTTC
j_call: TRBJ2-7
d_call: NA
v_call: TRBV30
clone_size: NA
cdr3_length: 14

cdr3_aa: CASSVGPSTYEQYF
cdr3_nt: TGTGCCAGCAGCGTAGGCCCTAGTACCTACGAGCAGTACTTC
j_call: TRBJ2-7
d_call: NA
v_call: TRBV9
clone_size: NA
cdr3_length: 14

cdr3_aa: CATSRDWETQYF
cdr3_nt: TGTGCCACCAGCAGAGATTGGGAGACCCAGTACTTC
j_call: TRBJ2-5
d_call: NA
v_call: TRBV15
clone_size: few
cdr3_length: 12

cdr3_aa: CAWSPRDSLRETQYF
cdr3_nt: TGTGCCTGGAGTCCTCGGGACTCCCTACGGGAGACCCAGTACTTC
j_call: TRBJ2-5
d_call: NA
v_call: TRBV30
clone_size: NA
cdr3_length: 15

cdr3_aa: CASSTRSSGYTF
cdr3_nt: TGTGCCAGTAGTACCCGTAGTAGCGGCTACACCTTC
j_call: TRBJ1-2
d_call: NA
v_call: TRBV19
clone_size: NA
cdr3_length: 12

cdr3_aa: CSVSGDPNYGYTF
cdr3_nt: TGCAGCGTCTCAGGTGATCCTAACTATGGCTACACCTTC
j_call: TRBJ1-2
d_call: NA
v_call: TRBV29-1
clone_size: NA
cdr3_length: 13

cdr3_aa: CASSQAAINSPLHF
cdr3_nt: TGCGCCAGCAGCCAAGCGGCAATTAATTCACCCCTCCACTTT
j_call: TRBJ1-6
d_call: NA
v_call: TRBV4-3
clone_size: NA
cdr3_length: 14

cdr3_aa: CSVERQANTEAFF
cdr3_nt: TGCAGCGTTGAACGACAGGCCAACACTGAAGCTTTCTTT
j_call: TRBJ1-1
d_call: NA
v_call: TRBV29-1
clone_size: NA
cdr3_length: 13